Listed here are 15 T cell receptor beta chains from one sample, sequenced in a study of T-cell memory formation after mild COVID-19. TCRdb processed the 5' RACE reads anew with MiXCR; each CDR3 protein has one entry. Among more than 45,000 distinct CDR3 sequences listed, 9.3% were seen once. The sequenced sample was PBMCs or a T cell subset sorted from them (not recorded which). The receptors were sampled from an adult woman who had mild COVID-19 (a few samples of this study predate the infection). Cell type and time point are not known.

The chain uses TRBV27 and TRBJ2-7, with D perhaps TRBD2 (5 bases). The ends were cut back, 4 bases at V and 4 bases at J, with 11 bases in the middle. Germline V CDR1 and CDR2: MNHEY, SMNVEV (reference sequence). The CDR3 covers 13 residues. The CDR3 loop reads CASSWRTGYEQYF. DNA for the CDR3: TGTGCCAGCAGTTGGAGGACGGGATACGAGCAGTACTTC.

V is TRBV5-5 and J is TRBJ2-1; 10 bases map to TRBD2. V was clipped by 1 base and J by 4 bases; unmatched bases: 8. The germline V gene encodes CDR1 SGHKS and CDR2 YYEKEE (reference sequence). The CDR3 length is 17 residues. The CDR3 bases are TGTGCCAGCAGCTTGAGCAGCGGGGGGGCCGGGTACAATGAGCAGTTCTTC. Its translation is CASSLSSGGAGYNEQFF.

This clonotype was found many times. The CDR3 loop is CASSLSSGFYTF. CDR3 nucleotide sequence: TGTGCCAGCAGTTTAAGTTCTGGGTTCTACACCTTC. The J gene is TRBJ1-2, the V gene TRBV12-3 or TRBV12-4; no definite D call. Trimming removed 2 bases from V and 10 bases from J, with 11 bases in between. This CDR3 contains 12 residues.

This clonotype was seen more than once but under ten times. The gene calls are TRBV7-9 and TRBJ2-7; D call uncertain. The CDR3 runs 12 residues. V was cut by 1 base and J by 5 bases, with 6 bases left in between. Germline CDR1 and CDR2: SEHNR and FQNEAQ (reference sequence). The CDR3 region has the DNA TGTGCCAGCAGCTTAGACTGGGACGAGCAGTACTTC. Protein product: CASSLDWDEQYF.

The chain is built from TRBV27 and TRBJ2-1; D is unclear. The CDR3 is 12 amino acids. V lost 10 bases and J 8 bases, leaving 15 bases between the germline ends. Germline loops: CDR1 MNHEY, CDR2 SMNVEV (reference sequence). CDR3 loop: CAISRIGHEQFF. CDR3 sequence (DNA): TGTGCCATCAGCCGAATCGGGCATGAGCAGTTCTTC.

CDR3 in DNA: TGTGCCAGCAGCCGACAAATGAACACTGAAGCTTTCTTT. Protein: CASSRQMNTEAFF. The chain has TRBV3-1 and TRBJ1-1; D is unclear. The germline CDR1 and CDR2 sequences are LGHDT and YNNKEL (reference sequence). The germline V and J ends were trimmed by 4 bases and 0 bases, with 6 bases remaining between them. This CDR3 has 13 amino acids. Full variable domain (missing parts from reference TRBV3-1 and TRBJ1-1): DTAVSQTPKYLVTQMGNDKSIKCEQNLGHDTMYWYKQDSKKFLKIMFSYNNKELIINETVPNRFSPKSPDKAHLNLHINSLELGDSAVYFCASSRQMNTEAFFGQGTRLTVV.

J is TRBJ1-1 and V is TRBV7-2, with a possible D match to TRBD1 (5 bases). The V end lost 7 bases, the J end lost 3 bases, and 15 bases lay between the germline ends. Germline assignment: CDR1 SGHTA and CDR2 FQGNSA. This CDR3 has 14 residues. CDR3 region: CASIIGQGHTEAFF. The CDR3 nucleotides are TGTGCCAGCATCATAGGGCAGGGCCACACTGAAGCTTTCTTT.

This clonotype has more than one count but fewer than ten. The chain has TRBV5-1 and TRBJ1-1, with D hard to call. The CDR3 is 12 amino acids. V was trimmed by 3 bases and J by 6 bases, leaving 9 bases between them. Germline-derived CDR1 and CDR2 are SGHRS and YFSETQ. The CDR3 bases are TGCGCCAGCAGCTGGGCAGGCGCTGAAGCTTTCTTT. It specifies CASSWAGAEAFF.

This clonotype was picked up many times. The chain combines TRBV5-5 with TRBJ2-7; D perhaps matches TRBD1 (6 bases). CDR1 SGHKS and CDR2 YYEKEE come from the germline V gene (reference sequence). CDR3 length equals 14 residues. Trimming took 0 bases from V and 3 from J, leaving 10 bases between them. CDR3 loop: CASSLDRALYEQYF. The CDR3 DNA follows: TGTGCCAGCAGCTTGGACAGGGCCCTCTACGAGCAGTACTTC.

This clonotype was detected only a few times. This chain links TRBV27 with TRBJ2-2, with no clear D. Germline values: CDR1 MNHEY, CDR2 SMNVEV (reference sequence). CDR3 size: 13 residues. The V gene lost 3 bases and the J gene lost 6 bases, with 8 bases spanning the gap. For the CDR3, the DNA is TGTGCCAGCAGTTTCGAGTGGTCCGGGGAGCTGTTTTTT. Protein sequence: CASSFEWSGELFF.

The chain couples TRBV7-2 to TRBJ2-7; D is uncertain. The CDR3 has 14 amino acids. From germline, CDR1 is SGHTA and CDR2 FQGNSA. Between the trimmed V and J ends, which lost 4 bases and 3 bases, there was a span of 13 bases. The CDR3 reads CASSSTGPSYEQYF. The CDR3 DNA is TGTGCCAGCAGCTCTACCGGGCCAAGCTACGAGCAGTACTTC.

The genes are TRBV6-2 or TRBV6-3 and TRBJ2-5; 7 bases align to TRBD2. With 3 bases clipped from V and 3 bases from J, the junction kept 4 bases outside the gene matches. The germline gives CDR1 MNHEY, CDR2 SVGEGT. CDR3 length: 14 residues. CDR3 in DNA: TGTGCCAGCAGTTATTGGGCGGGAGAAGAGACCCAGTACTTC. This gives the protein CASSYWAGEETQYF.

The rearrangement joins TRBV12-3 or TRBV12-4 to TRBJ2-1; 11 positions agree with TRBD2. J gave up 9 bases and V 2 bases, and 0 bases lay outside the gene matches. This CDR3 contains 13 residues. The CDR3 spells CASSLLAGGEQFF. CDR3 DNA sequence: TGTGCCAGCAGTTTACTAGCGGGGGGTGAGCAGTTCTTC.

At least ten counts were recorded for this clonotype. The chain joins TRBV20-1 to TRBJ2-7; D not certain. The CDR3 contains 15 residues. Germline loops: CDR1 DFQATT, CDR2 SNEGSKA (reference sequence). Trimming removed 1 base from V and 3 bases from J, with 16 bases in between. This chain's CDR3 is CSARVERQWGYEQYF. DNA of the CDR3: TGCAGTGCTAGAGTAGAAAGGCAGTGGGGCTACGAGCAGTACTTC.

This clonotype appeared many times. This chain joins TRBV4-1 and TRBJ2-3, with D maybe TRBD2 (6 bases). The CDR3 spans 17 residues. V was shortened by 4 bases and J by 4 bases, with 21 bases between the two germline ends. From germline, CDR1 is MGHRA and CDR2 YSYEKL. CDR3 in DNA: TGCGCCAGCAGCCCGAGGGATCGGGGGTTAGACCCAGATACGCAGTATTTT. Amino acid sequence: CASSPRDRGLDPDTQYF.